This T cell receptor beta chain was identified in a study of shared clonotypes between healthy human individuals. Clones were read by immunoSEQ multiplex PCR, and TCRdb kept only the in-frame ones, dropping some. The table lists hundreds of thousands of clones, roughly 70% of them singletons. The donors were all Caucasian adults (living in Nashville, Tennessee). Partitioning of CD4+ cells yielded a CD45RA+ naive subset and a CD45RA-negative memory subset. Worth noting for this clone: The antigen is undetermined.

Study observations and caveats: Naive subsets usually exceeded memory subsets in estimated richness.

The clonotype was recovered from a woman in her twenties or thirties in good health. Sequencing input: memory CD4+ T cells sorted from blood. Subset indicated: CD45RA-negative fraction.

The DNA for the CDR3 is TGTGCCACCAGCCGTCGGACAGGGGTGGTTGGCGAGCAGTACTTC. Encoded protein: CATSRRTGVVGEQYF. J is TRBJ2-7 and V is TRBV15, with 9 bases lining up with TRBD1. Germline trimming cut 5 bases from V and 6 bases from J; bases unmatched to any gene: 11. This CDR3 is 15 amino acids long. Per germline, CDR1 LNHNV and CDR2 YYDKDF (reference sequence).